Listed below are T cell receptor beta chains from one sample, sequenced in a study of blood T cell repertoires in COVID-19. TCRdb keeps only in-frame clones here, not all; method: immunoSEQ multiplex PCR. Of fewer than 350,000 clones listed, over 75% are singletons. Sequencing input: peripheral blood. The receptors here all came from a man aged 18 to 30 with active or convalescent COVID-19. The CDR3 runs from the conserved cysteine through the conserved F or W. D genes are given only for firm matches. Rows may omit the clone size; those that give it use once, few, many or a size class.

TRBD1	TRBV7-9	TRBJ1-5	few	CASSSGTGVTLNQPQHF	TGTGCCAGCAGCTCCGGGACAGGGGTGACCTTGAATCAGCCCCAGCATTTT
.	TRBV4-1	TRBJ1-6	.	CASSQVSNRASSYNSPLHF	TGCGCCAGCAGCCAAGTTTCTAACAGGGCGAGCTCCTATAATTCACCCCTCCACTTT
TRBD2	TRBV11-2	TRBJ2-3	.	CASSLPSGASTDTQYF	TGTGCCAGCAGCTTGCCTAGCGGGGCTAGCACAGATACGCAGTATTTT
.	TRBV19	TRBJ1-2	.	CASSISLTLGPGYTF	TGTGCCAGTAGTATATCTTTGACACTCGGCCCTGGCTACACCTTC
.	TRBV12-5	TRBJ1-5	.	CAAALEGNQPQHF	TGTGCTGCAGCCCTAGAAGGCAATCAGCCCCAGCATTTT
.	TRBV15	TRBJ1-2	few	CATSRSTGDYGYTF	TGTGCCACCAGCAGATCCACGGGAGACTATGGCTACACCTTC
.	TRBV6-5	TRBJ1-1	.	CASSPPYEVGEAFF	TGTGCCAGCAGCCCCCCATATGAAGTCGGTGAAGCTTTCTTT
TRBD1	TRBV9	TRBJ2-3	.	CASNLDRGMDTQYF	TGTGCCAGCAATCTGGACAGGGGGATGGATACGCAGTATTTT
TRBD2	TRBV7-7	TRBJ2-3	.	CASSLSGESTDTQYF	TGTGCCAGCAGCCTAAGCGGGGAAAGCACAGATACGCAGTATTTT
.	TRBV11-2	TRBJ2-7	.	CASSPQYGNPSTYEQYF	TGTGCCAGCAGCCCTCAGTACGGGAATCCCAGTACCTACGAGCAGTACTTC
.	TRBV12-2	TRBJ1-3	.	CASRPGTGETNTIYF	TGTGCAAGTCGCCCCGGGACAGGGGAAACAAACACCATATATTTT
.	TRBV6-5	TRBJ2-7	.	CASSYSGQLSSYEQYF	TGTGCCAGCAGTTACTCGGGACAACTAAGCTCCTACGAGCAGTACTTC
.	TRBV27	TRBJ2-3	.	CASSYATGTDTQYF	TGTGCCAGCAGTTACGCGACAGGCACAGATACGCAGTATTTT
.	TRBV6-2/TRBV6-3	TRBJ2-3	once	CASSYIGGLSSSDTQYF	TGTGCCAGCAGTTACATCGGGGGGCTAAGTTCATCAGATACGCAGTATTTT
.	TRBV7-9	TRBJ2-7	.	CASSYTGNSYEQYF	TGTGCCAGCAGCTACACAGGGAACTCCTACGAGCAGTACTTC
TRBD2	TRBV9	TRBJ2-7	few	CASSVTSGVSYEQYF	TGTGCCAGCAGCGTGACTAGCGGGGTCTCCTACGAGCAGTACTTC
.	TRBV5-6	TRBJ1-2	.	CASTTRRVGDGYTF	TGTGCCAGCACAACCCGCAGGGTTGGGGATGGCTACACCTTC
.	TRBV4-1	TRBJ2-5	.	CASSQVPQGTTETQYF	TGCGCCAGCAGCCAAGTCCCACAGGGAACAACAGAGACCCAGTACTTC
.	TRBV7-9	TRBJ2-5	.	CASSFPSGETQYF	TGTGCCAGCAGCTTCCCGAGCGGGGAGACCCAGTACTTC
.	TRBV3-1/TRBV3-2	TRBJ1-1	.	CASSQTTQGQAFF	TGTGCCAGCAGCCAAACCACCCAGGGTCAAGCTTTCTTT
.	TRBV7-9	TRBJ2-6	.	CASSLRTVWGANVLTF	TGTGCCAGCAGCTTACGTACGGTGTGGGGGGCCAACGTCCTGACTTTC
.	TRBV13	TRBJ1-2	.	CASRLGSGGYTF	TGTGCCAGTAGACTAGGGTCGGGTGGCTACACCTTC
.	TRBV29-1	TRBJ1-1	.	CSVVYPGKGVTEAFF	TGCAGCGTTGTCTATCCAGGGAAGGGGGTCACTGAAGCTTTCTTT
.	TRBV27	TRBJ1-5	.	CASSSGFNQPQHF	TGTGCCAGCAGTTCAGGGTTCAATCAGCCCCAGCATTTT
TRBD2	TRBV11-2	TRBJ2-2	.	CASSLRSGGPLKTGELFF	TGTGCCAGCAGCTTACGGTCGGGGGGGCCTCTTAAGACCGGGGAGCTGTTTTTT
TRBD1	TRBV5-1	TRBJ1-1	.	CASSWGGQGETEAFF	TGCGCCAGCAGTTGGGGCGGACAGGGGGAGACTGAAGCTTTCTTT
.	TRBV10-1	TRBJ2-3	.	CASSGPREGVRYF	TGCGCCAGCAGTGGGCCGAGAGAGGGGGTGCGGTATTTT